A single TCR beta chain is shown here with its context. Its specificity is not known. PCR employed 60 Vbeta and 13 Jbeta primers. Generated by immunoSEQ multiplex PCR, the TCRdb table keeps only in-frame clones and is missing some. The sample lists roughly 150,000 clones, approximately 60% seen once, with approximately 1.6% in the top ten. The data belong to a study of cytomegalovirus exposure and HLA in healthy donors. General study results and limits: There were several of the most significant clusters that appeared linked to common viral pathogens in a later analysis. After further analysis at a later stage, 16,951 TCR beta sequences were associated with HLA alleles at 0.05 false discovery rate. Analyses of presence and absence presupposed an approximately uniform sequencing depth across donors.

The origin of this receptor is a human donor in good health. What was sequenced was PBMCs.

CDR3 in amino acids: CASSSKTGDTDTQYF. CDR3 nucleotides: TGTGCCAGCAGCTCGAAGACAGGTGACACAGATACGCAGTATTTT. V gene TRBV5-4 combines with J gene TRBJ2-3; the D gene is possibly TRBD1 (6 bases). This CDR3 has 15 amino acids. The V and J ends lost 3 bases and 2 bases respectively, with 13 bases between them. Germline V lookup: CDR1 SGHNT, CDR2 YYREEE (reference sequence).